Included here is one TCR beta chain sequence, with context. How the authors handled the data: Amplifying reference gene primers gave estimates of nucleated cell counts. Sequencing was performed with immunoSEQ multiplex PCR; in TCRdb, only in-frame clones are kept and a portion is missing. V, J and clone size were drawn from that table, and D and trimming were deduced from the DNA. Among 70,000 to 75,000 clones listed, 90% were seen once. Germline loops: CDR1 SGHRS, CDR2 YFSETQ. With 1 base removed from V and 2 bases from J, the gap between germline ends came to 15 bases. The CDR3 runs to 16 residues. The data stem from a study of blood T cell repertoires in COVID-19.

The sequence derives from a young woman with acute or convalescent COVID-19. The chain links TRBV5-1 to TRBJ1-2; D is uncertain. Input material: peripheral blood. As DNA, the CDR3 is TGCGCCAGCAGCTTGAATCACAGAGGGATCAACTATGGCTACACCTTC. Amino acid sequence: CASSLNHRGINYGYTF. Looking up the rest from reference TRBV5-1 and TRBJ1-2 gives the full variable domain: KAGVTQTPRYLIKTRGQQVTLSCSPISGHRSVSWYQQTPGQGLQFLFEYFSETQRNKGNFPGRFSGRQFSNSRSEMNVSTLELGDSALYLCASSLNHRGINYGYTFGSGTRLTVV.